The 30 T cell receptor beta chains given below trace back to one sample, sequenced in a study of breast tumors, draining lymph nodes, adjacent tissues. TCRdb fed the multiplex PCR reads into MiXCR, producing one record per CDR3 protein. The sample carries 20,000 to 30,000 distinct CDR3 sequences, 68% recorded once. Source material: tumor-adjacent breast tissue. These receptors all come from a female donor with breast cancer. Some clones in this sample may be carry-over from other donors' samples.

In this sample, this clonotype turned up a few times. The chain employs TRBV7-6 and TRBJ2-7; weak D call: TRBD1 (5 bases). V gave up 0 bases and J gave up 5 bases, with 14 bases separating them. Germline CDR1 and CDR2: SGHVS and FNYEAQ. CDR3 length: 15 amino acids. CDR3 DNA: TGTGCCAGCAGCTTAGCGTATCAGGGTCTGCACGAGCAGTACTTC. This codes for CASSLAYQGLHEQYF. Looking up the rest from reference TRBV7-6 and TRBJ2-7 gives the full variable domain: GAGVSQSPRYKVTKRGQDVALRCDPISGHVSLYWYRQALGQGPEFLTYFNYEAQQDKSGLPNDRFSAERPEGSISTLTIQRTEQRDSAMYRCASSLAYQGLHEQYFGPGTRLTVT.

The chain uses TRBV4-1 and TRBJ1-6; D unresolved. Germline CDR1 and CDR2: MGHRA and YSYEKL. CDR3 length: 14 amino acids. V was trimmed by 1 base and J by 8 bases, leaving 9 bases between them. CDR3 loop: CASSQVGRYSPLHF. The CDR3 coding sequence is TGCGCCAGCAGCCAAGTTGGCCGGTATTCACCCCTCCACTTT.

V is TRBV27 and J is TRBJ1-6; possible D gene TRBD1, 5 bases. Trimming removed 6 bases from V and 6 bases from J, with 12 bases in between. CDR1 and CDR2 (germline): MNHEY, SMNVEV (reference sequence). This CDR3 is built from 14 residues. This chain's CDR3 is CASRAYGANSPLHF. DNA of the CDR3: TGTGCCAGCAGAGCTTACGGGGCTAATTCACCCCTCCACTTT.

This chain connects TRBV9 to TRBJ1-2, with D unresolved. This CDR3 region has 12 residues. V lost 4 bases, J lost 8 bases, and 12 bases lay in between. Germline V gene data show CDR1 as SGDLS and CDR2 as YYNGEE. CDR3 in amino acids: CASSPSWGGYTF. Here the CDR3 DNA reads TGTGCCAGCAGCCCGAGCTGGGGAGGCTACACCTTC. Supplemented by reference TRBV9 and TRBJ1-2, the full variable domain reads DSGVTQTPKHLITATGQRVTLRCSPRSGDLSVYWYQQSLDQGLQFLIQYYNGEERAKGNILERFSAQQFPDLHSELNLSSLELGDSALYFCASSPSWGGYTFGSGTRLTVV.

V is TRBV19 and J is TRBJ2-1, with a tentative D call TRBD2 (5 bases). The germline V gene has CDR1 LNHDA and CDR2 SQIVND (reference sequence). The V end lost 5 bases, the J end lost 7 bases, and 15 bases lay between the germline ends. There are 14 residues in the CDR3. As DNA, the CDR3 is TGTGCCAGTAGTTATTCTTCCGGCGGGAATGAGCAGTTCTTC. It translates to CASSYSSGGNEQFF.

CDR3 protein: CATSDPLAGGRNEQFF. CDR3 in DNA: TGTGCCACCAGTGACCCACTAGCGGGAGGGCGGAATGAGCAGTTCTTC. The V and J genes are TRBV24-1 and TRBJ2-1; 13 nucleotides match TRBD2. Germline V lookup: CDR1 KGHDR, CDR2 SFDVKD. V lost 4 bases, J lost 7 bases, and 6 bases stayed unmatched. CDR3 size: 16 residues.

The chain is built from TRBV10-3 and TRBJ2-7, with TRBD1 matching over 11 bases. Germline loops: CDR1 ENHRY, CDR2 SYGVKD. The CDR3 runs 15 residues. V was clipped by 3 bases and J by 5 bases; unmatched bases: 6. CDR3: CAISEPDRGRDEQYF. The CDR3, as DNA: TGTGCCATCAGTGAACCGGACAGGGGGCGCGACGAGCAGTACTTC.

Only one count was recorded for this clonotype. The V and J genes are TRBV12-3 or TRBV12-4 and TRBJ2-7, with D perhaps TRBD1 or TRBD2 (5 bases each). The DNA end favors TRBJ2-5, so the J call may be wrong. The CDR3 consists of 15 residues. CDR3: CASSLAAGSKETQYF. In DNA form, the CDR3 reads TGTGCCAGCAGTCTCGCGGCAGGGAGTAAAGAGACCCAGTACTTC.

This clonotype appeared many times. The V gene is TRBV10-3, the J gene TRBJ2-1; D is possibly TRBD1 or TRBD2 (5 bases each). This CDR3 contains 16 residues. Germline CDR1 reads ENHRY; CDR2 reads SYGVKD. V was pared by 2 bases and J by 0 bases, with 11 bases between. The CDR3: CAISERAGGSYNEQFF. The CDR3 DNA reads as TGTGCCATCAGTGAGAGGGCTGGGGGCTCCTACAATGAGCAGTTCTTC.

This clonotype is medium-sized in the sample. V gene TRBV10-3 combines with J gene TRBJ1-2; tentatively, D is TRBD1 (5 bases). V was clipped by 6 bases and J by 1 base, with 15 bases between them. The CDR3 loop spans 15 amino acids. Per germline, CDR1 ENHRY and CDR2 SYGVKD. The CDR3 spells CAISTTRGINYGYTF. In nucleotides, the CDR3 is TGTGCCATCAGCACGACGAGGGGCATTAACTATGGCTACACCTTC.

This clonotype was counted a few times. The chain has TRBV20-1 and TRBJ2-1; possible D gene TRBD2, 5 bases. Trimming stripped 2 bases from V and 4 bases from J, with 12 bases between. Germline V lookup: CDR1 DFQATT, CDR2 SNEGSKA (reference sequence). The CDR3 totals 14 residues. CDR3 in amino acids: CSARLPRGYNEQFF. Here the CDR3 DNA reads TGCAGTGCTAGACTCCCTCGGGGTTACAATGAGCAGTTCTTC.

The chain combines TRBV20-1 with TRBJ2-1, with 8 bases aligning to TRBD1. With 8 bases clipped from V and 6 bases from J, the junction kept 9 bases outside the gene matches. The CDR3 contains 13 residues. Per the germline V gene, CDR1 is DFQATT and CDR2 is SNEGSKA (reference sequence). CDR3 sequence: CSFLDRESNEQFF. The CDR3 coding sequence is TGCAGTTTCCTGGACAGGGAAAGCAATGAGCAGTTCTTC.

This clonotype was picked up many times. The chain recombines TRBV7-9 with TRBJ2-1; D perhaps matches TRBD2 (5 bases). Trimming removed 4 bases from V and 8 bases from J, with 9 bases in between. The CDR3 is made up of 12 amino acids. Germline V CDR1 and CDR2: SEHNR, FQNEAQ (reference sequence). The CDR3 here is CASSSWRDEQFF. CDR3 DNA: TGTGCCAGCAGCTCCTGGCGGGATGAGCAGTTCTTC.

The chain couples TRBV24-1 to TRBJ2-7; TRBD1 might be the D (6 bases). Looked up from germline, CDR1 is KGHDR and CDR2 is SFDVKD. With 2 bases removed from V and 4 bases from J, the gap between germline ends came to 8 bases. The CDR3 covers 13 residues. Here the CDR3 DNA reads TGTGCCACCAGTGATTCGCAGGGGTACGAGCAGTACTTC. Translating it yields CATSDSQGYEQYF.

V and J are TRBV5-4 and TRBJ1-6; D is uncertain. Germline values: CDR1 SGHNT, CDR2 YYREEE (reference sequence). The CDR3 totals 17 residues. V lost 0 bases, J lost 10 bases, and 20 bases lay in between. CDR3 region: CASSLDNLVPGGSPLHF. Written as DNA, the CDR3 is TGTGCCAGCAGCTTGGATAATTTGGTTCCGGGAGGGTCACCCCTCCACTTT. The entire variable domain, with the rest obtained from reference TRBV5-4 and TRBJ1-6, is as follows: ETGVTQSPTHLIKTRGQQVTLRCSSQSGHNTVSWYQQALGQGPQFIFQYYREEENGRGNFPPRFSGLQFPNYSSELNVNALELDDSALYLCASSLDNLVPGGSPLHFGNGTRLTVT.

Of note for this clonotype: A read error may account for a junction end that differs from germline. The chain employs TRBV7-8 and TRBJ2-2, with 9 bases identical to TRBD2. The CDR3 runs to 15 residues. CDR1 is SGHVS, CDR2 FQNEAQ, per germline. The CDR3 is CASSRPSGNTGELSF. The CDR3 nucleotides read TGTGCCAGCAGCAGACCTAGCGGGAACACCGGGGAGCTGTCTTTT.

The chain joins TRBV3-1 to TRBJ2-7; no reliable D call. V dropped 3 bases and J dropped 9 bases, with 15 bases sitting between them. Germline values: CDR1 LGHDT, CDR2 YNNKEL (reference sequence). CDR3 length: 13 residues. The chain's CDR3 is CASSHSRFPGQYF. The CDR3 DNA is TGTGCCAGCAGCCATTCACGGTTTCCGGGGCAGTACTTC.

This clonotype came up once. V usage is TRBV10-3 and J usage is TRBJ1-5; TRBD1 might be the D (5 bases). Germline V CDR1 and CDR2: ENHRY, SYGVKD. The CDR3 length is 15 residues. The V end was cut by 1 base, the J end by 0 bases, with 7 bases between. CDR3 nucleotides: TGTGCCATCAGTGAGTTCGGGGCTAGCAATCAGCCCCAGCATTTT. Its translation is CAISEFGASNQPQHF.

The chain couples TRBV7-2 to TRBJ2-5; D perhaps matches TRBD1 (5 bases). The CDR3 consists of 12 residues. Germline CDR1 SGHTA, CDR2 FQGNSA. V lost 5 bases, J lost 7 bases, and 11 bases lay in between. The CDR3 sequence: CASSGQGPTQYF. The CDR3 DNA follows: TGTGCCAGCAGCGGCCAGGGCCCGACCCAGTACTTC.

The chain uses TRBV2 and TRBJ2-1; a possible D gene is TRBD1 (6 bases). The CDR3 contains 15 residues. In germline, CDR1 is SNHLY, CDR2 FYNNEI. Trimming removed 3 bases from V and 5 bases from J, with 14 bases in between. CDR3 DNA sequence: TGTGCCAGCAGTGACGGCAGGGGCGTCAACAATGAGCAGTTCTTC. The encoded protein is CASSDGRGVNNEQFF.

This clonotype was observed a single time. The chain employs TRBV27 and TRBJ2-7; 9 nucleotides align to TRBD1. The CDR3 totals 16 residues. V dropped 5 bases and J dropped 2; count of bases not matched to a gene: 10. Germline lookup yields CDR1 MNHEY and CDR2 SMNVEV (reference sequence). CDR3 nucleotide sequence: TGTGCCAGCAGTCCCCTGACAGGGGGGTCCACCTACGAGCAGTACTTC. This encodes CASSPLTGGSTYEQYF.

This clonotype is labeled as medium-sized. This chain uses TRBV7-8 with TRBJ1-5, with D maybe TRBD1 (6 bases). V lost 0 bases and J lost 4, with 13 bases in between. Germline loops: CDR1 SGHVS, CDR2 FQNEAQ. The CDR3 covers 16 residues. The CDR3 loop reads CASSLAEARGNQPQHF. The DNA of the CDR3 is TGTGCCAGCAGCTTAGCGGAGGCCAGGGGAAATCAGCCCCAGCATTTT.

The chain joins TRBV2 to TRBJ2-7, with 10 nucleotides matching TRBD1. The CDR3 is made up of 14 amino acids. From germline, CDR1 is SNHLY and CDR2 FYNNEI. The trim removed 7 bases at V and 0 bases at J, leaving 3 bases unmatched. The CDR3 sequence is CASKRTGGSYEQYF. CDR3 nucleotides: TGTGCCAGCAAACGGACAGGGGGCTCCTACGAGCAGTACTTC.

The chain is built from TRBV5-4 and TRBJ2-2, with D possibly called TRBD1 or TRBD2 (5 bases each). Germline CDR1 is SGHNT and CDR2 is YYREEE (reference sequence). Trimming stripped 3 bases from V and 5 bases from J, with 11 bases between. This CDR3 spans 14 amino acids. The CDR3 protein is CASSSLRGTGELFF. The CDR3 bases are TGTGCCAGCAGCTCACTGAGGGGTACCGGGGAGCTGTTTTTT.

The chain is built from TRBV20-1 and TRBJ2-3; TRBD2 matches at 15 bases. This CDR3 spans 17 amino acids. Germline trimming cut 6 bases from V and 2 bases from J; bases unmatched to any gene: 9. CDR1 DFQATT and CDR2 SNEGSKA come from the germline V gene (reference sequence). CDR3 bases: TGCAGTGCCCTCGGGACTAGCGGGAGGCTAACCACAGATACGCAGTATTTT. Amino acid sequence: CSALGTSGRLTTDTQYF.

The CDR3 DNA reads as TGCGCCAGCAACACCGCGGGAGTTGGAGATACGCAGTATTTT. It translates to CASNTAGVGDTQYF. The gene calls are TRBV10-2 and TRBJ2-3, with TRBD2 identical over 7 bases. The V gene's germline CDR1 is WSHSY and CDR2 SAAADI. The V and J ends lost 7 bases and 5 bases, in that order; junction bases with no gene match: 9. The CDR3 covers 14 residues.

Many counts were recorded for this clonotype. The J gene is TRBJ1-3, the V gene TRBV5-1; the D is unclear. The V end lost 0 bases, the J end lost 7 bases, and 11 bases lay between the germline ends. Germline V lookup: CDR1 SGHRS, CDR2 YFSETQ. CDR3 length equals 14 residues. In nucleotides, the CDR3 is TGCGCCAGCAGCTTGGACGGGGTGAGGAACACCATATATTTT. Translating gives CASSLDGVRNTIYF.

In regard to this clonotype: An end of the junction differs from the germline gene, which may be a read error. The rearrangement uses TRBV5-1 and TRBJ1-2; possibly TRBD1 for D (6 bases). The CDR3 contains 15 residues. Germline CDR1 and CDR2: SGHRS and YFSETQ. Here the CDR3 DNA reads TGTGCCAGCAGCTTGGATCTCAGGGGCTGGTATGGCTACACCTTC. Its protein product is CASSLDLRGWYGYTF.

The chain is built from TRBV7-3 and TRBJ2-3; 12 bases fit TRBD2. The CDR3 totals 15 residues. The V segment lost 4 bases and the J segment 4 bases; nucleotides outside the gene matches: 3. The germline V gene encodes CDR1 SGHTA and CDR2 FQGTGA. Here the CDR3 reads CASSWTSGESDTQYF. CDR3 coding DNA: TGTGCCAGCAGCTGGACTAGCGGGGAATCAGATACGCAGTATTTT.

This clonotype has just one count. The rearrangement joins TRBV11-3 to TRBJ2-3; D gene unclear. Trimming took 0 bases from V and 2 from J, leaving 6 bases between them. The CDR3 length is 14 residues. Germline V gene data show CDR1 as SGHNT and CDR2 as YENEEA. The CDR3 nucleotides read TGTGCCAGCAGCTTAGATCCGATCACAGATACGCAGTATTTT. Translated: CASSLDPITDTQYF.